This T cell receptor beta chain appears in the sequencing data of a study of Tregs in tolerant kidney transplant recipients (dated by TCRdb to the late 2010s). A note on the overall study: The transplants used related donors along with nonmyeloablative bone marrow transplantation, and in the human trials mixed chimerism was transient. TCRbeta sequencing was used in the study to identify donor-specific regulatory T cells before combined kidney and bone marrow transplantation, and the identified cells were then tracked after transplant. Overall study results and their limits: Biological reproducibility was not directly addressed, though technical replication error appeared minimal. In tolerant patients, the expansion of donor-specific Tregs was greater than global Treg expansion, suggesting that the expansion was antigen-driven rather than nonspecific. For some patients, the PCR primers changed as time went on, which meant samples from those patients could not be compared with one another at the nucleotide level. Because the study included only a small number of patients, the results must be confirmed in larger populations and under other immunosuppression protocols. Expanding Tregs with activated donor B cells appeared to identify the most biologically relevant and donor-specific TCRbeta repertoire.

V has 1 base trimmed and J has 5 bases trimmed; junction bases matching no gene number 6. As encoded in the germline V gene, CDR1 is MGHDK while CDR2 is SYGVNS. Inclusive of the bounding cysteine and phenylalanine, the CDR3 is 16 residues long. The DNA shown is the 48-base CDR3, in frame from base 1. For TCRbeta CDR3 sequencing, genomic DNA was extracted from sorted cells using the QIAGEN DNeasy Blood and Tissue Kit. Through immunoSEQ, high-throughput TCRbeta CDR3 sequencing was done commercially, including PCR amplification with internal controls and bias correction. Per the source publication's procedure: Unique productive TCRbeta sequences were defined by CDR3 nucleotide sequence when primers matched and otherwise by CDR3 amino acid sequence together with Vbeta and Jbeta genes. A sequence was defined as donor-reactive if the sequence was expanded at least 5-fold in CFSE-low cells compared with unstimulated cells and had a frequency of at least 0.01% in CFSE-low cells. Jensen-Shannon divergence calculated on the top 100 TCRbeta sequences ranked by frequency was used to measure repertoire divergence. For samples with multiple sequencing runs, sorting error was corrected separately for each run before the runs were pooled. The immuneACCESS repertoire file appears here via TCRdb, limited to in-frame rearrangements. These files lack a portion of the clones; in checked studies, under half of the deficit traces to unresolved V genes, and the cause of the others is not known. D and trimming come from the DNA, and the V and J calls and clone size come from that table. The sample data list about 15,000 clones, and nearly 55% of these were observed just once. The top ten clonotypes cover 3.3% of the sample.

The sample's time point label is to be understood as: blood sample drawn before combined kidney and bone marrow transplant. For bulk CFSE mixed lymphocyte reactions, CFSE-labeled recipient PBMCs were cocultured for 6 days with irradiated donor PBMCs and were then stained for CD3/CD4/CD8 and FACS-sorted. The patients were a few recipients of combined kidney and bone marrow transplants from the ITN036ST trial, and samples were available only from these trial subjects. Healthy control blood was processed to PBMCs by Ficoll density gradient and cryopreserved, and patient PBMCs were collected before and after transplant. Remarks on this clone: The antigen it recognizes is unknown. No base quality values were provided; no much bigger clone lies one nucleotide off.

Sequencing used CD4+ T cells from blood cultured with allogeneic cells, obtained before the transplant. In this chain, TRBV25-1 is recombined with TRBJ1-4; the central 8 bases match TRBD1. The clonotype was recovered from a human patient who received a combined kidney and bone marrow transplant. The sequenced DNA: TGTGCCAGCAGTGAATTGAGAGCAGGGGGCAATGAAAAACTGTTTTTT. This gives the protein CASSELRAGGNEKLFF.